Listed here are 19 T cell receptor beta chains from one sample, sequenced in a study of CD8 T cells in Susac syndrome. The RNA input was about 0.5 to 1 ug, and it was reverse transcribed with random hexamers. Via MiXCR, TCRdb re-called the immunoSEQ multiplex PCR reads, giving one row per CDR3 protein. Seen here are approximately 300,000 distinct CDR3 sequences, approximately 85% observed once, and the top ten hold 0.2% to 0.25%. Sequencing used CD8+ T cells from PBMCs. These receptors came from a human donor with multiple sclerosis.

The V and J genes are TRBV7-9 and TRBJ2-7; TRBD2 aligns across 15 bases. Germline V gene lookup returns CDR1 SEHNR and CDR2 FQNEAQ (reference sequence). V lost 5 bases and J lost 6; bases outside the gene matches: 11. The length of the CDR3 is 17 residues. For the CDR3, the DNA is TGTGCCAGCAGCCCTCGGACTAGCGGGAGGGCAAGGAGCGAGCAGTACTTC. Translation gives CASSPRTSGRARSEQYF. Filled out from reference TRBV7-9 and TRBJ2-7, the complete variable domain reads DTGVSQNPRHKITKRGQNVTFRCDPISEHNRLYWYRQTLGQGPEFLTYFQNEAQLEKSRLLSDRFSAERPKGSFSTLEIQRTEQGDSAMYLCASSPRTSGRARSEQYFGPGTRLTVT.

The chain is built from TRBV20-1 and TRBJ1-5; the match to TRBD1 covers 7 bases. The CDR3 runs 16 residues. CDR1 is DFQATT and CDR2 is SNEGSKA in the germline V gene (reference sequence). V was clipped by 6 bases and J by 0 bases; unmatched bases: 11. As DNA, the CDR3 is TGCAGTGCGAAGGAGACAGGGCGGATTAGCAATCAGCCCCAGCATTTT. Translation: CSAKETGRISNQPQHF.

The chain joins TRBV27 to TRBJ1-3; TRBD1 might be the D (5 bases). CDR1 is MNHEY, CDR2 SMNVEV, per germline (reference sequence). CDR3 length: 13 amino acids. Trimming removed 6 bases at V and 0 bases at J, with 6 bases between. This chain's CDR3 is CASRDSSGNTIYF. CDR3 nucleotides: TGTGCCAGCAGAGACAGCTCTGGAAACACCATATATTTT.

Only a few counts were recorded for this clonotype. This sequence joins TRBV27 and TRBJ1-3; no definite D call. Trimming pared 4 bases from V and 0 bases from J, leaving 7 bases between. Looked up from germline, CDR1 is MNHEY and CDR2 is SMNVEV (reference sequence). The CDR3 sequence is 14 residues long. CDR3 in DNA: TGTGCCAGCAGTTCTGGCAGCTCTGGAAACACCATATATTTT. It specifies CASSSGSSGNTIYF.

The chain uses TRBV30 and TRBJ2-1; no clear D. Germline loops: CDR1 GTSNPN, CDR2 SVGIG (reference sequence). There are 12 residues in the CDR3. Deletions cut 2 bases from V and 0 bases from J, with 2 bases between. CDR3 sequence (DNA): TGTGCCTGGAGTCTCTCCTACAATGAGCAGTTCTTC. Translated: CAWSLSYNEQFF.

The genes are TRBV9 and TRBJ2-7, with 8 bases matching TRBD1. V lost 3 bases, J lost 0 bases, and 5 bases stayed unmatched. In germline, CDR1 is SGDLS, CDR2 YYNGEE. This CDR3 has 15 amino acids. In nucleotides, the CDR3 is TGTGCCAGCAGCGCTGGACAGGGAAGCTCCTACGAGCAGTACTTC. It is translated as CASSAGQGSSYEQYF. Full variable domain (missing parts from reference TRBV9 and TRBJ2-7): DSGVTQTPKHLITATGQRVTLRCSPRSGDLSVYWYQQSLDQGLQFLIQYYNGEERAKGNILERFSAQQFPDLHSELNLSSLELGDSALYFCASSAGQGSSYEQYFGPGTRLTVT.

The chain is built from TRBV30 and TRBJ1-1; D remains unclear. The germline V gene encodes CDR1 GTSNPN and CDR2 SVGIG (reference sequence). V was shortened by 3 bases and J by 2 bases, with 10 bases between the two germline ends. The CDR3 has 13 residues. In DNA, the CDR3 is TGTGCCTGGAGATGGTACACCAACACTGAAGCTTTCTTT. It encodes CAWRWYTNTEAFF.

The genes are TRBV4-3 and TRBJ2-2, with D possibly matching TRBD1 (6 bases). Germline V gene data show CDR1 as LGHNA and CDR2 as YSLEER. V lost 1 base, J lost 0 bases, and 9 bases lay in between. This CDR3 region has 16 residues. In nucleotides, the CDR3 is TGCGCCAGCAGCCAAGGGACAGTTTCGAACACCGGGGAGCTGTTTTTT. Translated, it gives CASSQGTVSNTGELFF.

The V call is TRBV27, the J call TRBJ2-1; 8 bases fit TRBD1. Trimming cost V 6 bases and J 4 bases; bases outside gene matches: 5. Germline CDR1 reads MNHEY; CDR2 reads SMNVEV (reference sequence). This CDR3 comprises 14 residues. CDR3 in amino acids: CASRPTGAYNEQFF. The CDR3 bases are TGTGCCAGCAGACCGACAGGGGCATACAATGAGCAGTTCTTC.

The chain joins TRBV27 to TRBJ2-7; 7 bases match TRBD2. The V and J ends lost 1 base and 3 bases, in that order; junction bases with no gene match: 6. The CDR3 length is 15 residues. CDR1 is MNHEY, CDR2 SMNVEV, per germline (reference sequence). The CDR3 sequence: CASSLFLGGGYEQYF. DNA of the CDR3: TGTGCCAGCAGTTTATTTTTAGGCGGGGGCTACGAGCAGTACTTC.

DNA of the CDR3: TGTGCCAGCAGCAGACTAGCGGGAGGGCTGGAGGCCTACACCGGGGAGCTGTTTTTT. Residues: CASSRLAGGLEAYTGELFF. The chain recombines TRBV28 with TRBJ2-2, with 14 bases matching TRBD2. CDR1 and CDR2 (germline): MDHEN, SYDVKM. This CDR3 has 19 amino acids. The V gene end was trimmed by 6 bases and the J gene end by 3 bases; junction bases not matched to a gene: 12.

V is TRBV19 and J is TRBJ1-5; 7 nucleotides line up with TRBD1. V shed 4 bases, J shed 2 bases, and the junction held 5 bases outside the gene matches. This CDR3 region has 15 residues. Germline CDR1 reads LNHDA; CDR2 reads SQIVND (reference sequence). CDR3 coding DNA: TGTGCCAGTAGTACCTGGGACAGCCGCAATCAGCCCCAGCATTTT. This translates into CASSTWDSRNQPQHF.

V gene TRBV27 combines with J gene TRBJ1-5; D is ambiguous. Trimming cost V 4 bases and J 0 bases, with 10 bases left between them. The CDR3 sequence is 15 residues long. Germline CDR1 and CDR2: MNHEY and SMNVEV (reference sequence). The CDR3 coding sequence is TGTGCCAGCAGTTCCCAGGAGACTAGCAATCAGCCCCAGCATTTT. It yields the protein CASSSQETSNQPQHF.

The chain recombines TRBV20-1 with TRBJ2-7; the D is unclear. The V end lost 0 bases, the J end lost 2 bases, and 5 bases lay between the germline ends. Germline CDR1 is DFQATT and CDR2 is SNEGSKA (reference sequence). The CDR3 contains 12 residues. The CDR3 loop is CSARDSAYEQYF. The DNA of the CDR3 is TGCAGTGCTAGAGACTCCGCCTACGAGCAGTACTTC.

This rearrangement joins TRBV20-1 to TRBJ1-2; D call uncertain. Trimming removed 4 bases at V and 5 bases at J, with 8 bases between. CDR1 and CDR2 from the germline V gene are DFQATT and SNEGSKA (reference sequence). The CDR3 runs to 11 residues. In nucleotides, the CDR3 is TGCAGTGCTAAGGACGGATATGGCTACACCTTC. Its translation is CSAKDGYGYTF.

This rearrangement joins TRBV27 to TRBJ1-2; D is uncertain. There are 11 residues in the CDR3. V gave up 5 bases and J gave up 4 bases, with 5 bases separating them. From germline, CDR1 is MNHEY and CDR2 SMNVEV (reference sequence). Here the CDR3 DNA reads TGTGCCAGCAGTAGAGGCTATGGCTACACCTTC. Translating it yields CASSRGYGYTF.

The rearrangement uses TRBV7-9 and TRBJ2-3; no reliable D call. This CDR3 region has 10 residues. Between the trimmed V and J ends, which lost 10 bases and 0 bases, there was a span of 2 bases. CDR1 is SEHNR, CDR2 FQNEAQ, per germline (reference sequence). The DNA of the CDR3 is TGTGCCATTAGCACAGATACGCAGTATTTT. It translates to CAISTDTQYF.

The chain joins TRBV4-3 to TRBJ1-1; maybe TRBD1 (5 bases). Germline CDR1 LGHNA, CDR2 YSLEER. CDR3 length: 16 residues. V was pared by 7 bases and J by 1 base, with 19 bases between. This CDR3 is CASTPKAVGGNTEAFF. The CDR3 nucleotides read TGCGCCAGCACCCCAAAAGCGGTCGGGGGGAACACTGAAGCTTTCTTT.

This CDR3 reads CASKRGLTEAFF. In DNA form, the CDR3 reads TGTGCCAGCAAAAGGGGGCTCACTGAAGCTTTCTTT. The V and J genes are TRBV27 and TRBJ1-1; the match to TRBD1 covers 7 bases. V dropped 7 bases and J dropped 4; count of bases not matched to a gene: 3. The CDR3 has 12 residues. Germline V lookup: CDR1 MNHEY, CDR2 SMNVEV (reference sequence).